This entry concerns a single T cell receptor beta chain. Its antigen is unidentified. The data stem from a study of T cell responses to AZD1222 COVID-19 vaccine. Whole-study results and caveats: Vaccine-related CD4 TCRs covered spike, predominating at 160-218 and 743-854. Only a handful of people who got AZD1222 tested seropositive at baseline. In a largely white British group with more females than males, clonal diversity was possibly underestimated. Repertoire sampling occurred only after the peak T cell response.

Some clones are missing from TCRdb's copy, which holds only in-frame ones; the method was immunoSEQ multiplex PCR. The sample records 160,000 or so clones, over 90% being singletons. Germline CDR1 and CDR2: LGHNT and FRNRAP. CDR3 size: 17 residues. Trimming shortened V by 6 bases and J by 2 bases, and 20 bases separated the two germline ends. The sample here was peripheral blood, taken 28 days after the second AZD1222 dose. V gene TRBV12-5 combines with J gene TRBJ2-1; D not resolved. This sequence was found in an adult who received the AZD1222 COVID-19 vaccine. This CDR3 reads CASGRRSLQNPYNEQFF. Here the CDR3 DNA reads TGTGCTAGTGGCCGTCGGAGCCTACAAAACCCCTACAATGAGCAGTTCTTC.